These T cell receptor beta chains were read from a single sample in a study of blood T cell repertoires in COVID-19. Profiled with immunoSEQ multiplex PCR; TCRdb holds only in-frame clones, not every one. Altogether some 220,000 clones are present, over 80% being singletons, with the ten largest covering around 6.4%. The sample comprised peripheral blood. These receptors came from a woman aged 55-70 years with active or convalescent COVID-19. Each CDR3 is given with its conserved first and last residue. Fields, in order: clone size, CDR3 length, J gene, D gene, V gene, CDR3 DNA, CDR3 protein. D genes are given only for firm matches. Size tells how often a clone was seen (once, few, many) or the class of an expanded clone, and some rows leave it out.

clone size: NA
CDR3 length: 16
J gene: TRBJ1-1
D gene: TRBD1
V gene: TRBV5-6
CDR3 DNA: TGTGCCAGCAGCTTCGGGCAGGGGGCGGCGAACGCTGAAGCTTTCTTT
CDR3 protein: CASSFGQGAANAEAFF

clone size: NA
CDR3 length: 14
J gene: TRBJ1-5
D gene: TRBD1
V gene: TRBV29-1
CDR3 DNA: TGCAGCGCTAGGACAGGGGGCCTCAATCAGCCCCAGCATTTT
CDR3 protein: CSARTGGLNQPQHF

clone size: NA
CDR3 length: 16
J gene: TRBJ1-2
D gene: TRBD1
V gene: TRBV24-1
CDR3 DNA: TGTGCCACCAGTGATCGAACCGGGACAGAAGACTATGGCTACACCTTC
CDR3 protein: CATSDRTGTEDYGYTF

clone size: once
CDR3 length: 14
J gene: TRBJ1-4
D gene: NA
V gene: TRBV11-2
CDR3 DNA: TGTGCCAGCAGCCAGGCGGGTGGGGAGGAAAAACTGTTTTTT
CDR3 protein: CASSQAGGEEKLFF

clone size: few
CDR3 length: 13
J gene: TRBJ2-1
D gene: TRBD2
V gene: TRBV9
CDR3 DNA: TGTGCCAGCAGCGGGGGACTAGCGAATGAGCAGTTCTTC
CDR3 protein: CASSGGLANEQFF

clone size: NA
CDR3 length: 11
J gene: TRBJ1-1
D gene: NA
V gene: TRBV29-1
CDR3 DNA: TGCAGCGTTGGGCAGGGGCCGGGGGCTTTCTTT
CDR3 protein: CSVGQGPGAFF

clone size: NA
CDR3 length: 14
J gene: TRBJ1-4
D gene: TRBD1
V gene: TRBV29-1
CDR3 DNA: TGCAGCGTTGGGGGGACAGGGACTAATGAAAAACTGTTTTTT
CDR3 protein: CSVGGTGTNEKLFF

clone size: NA
CDR3 length: 14
J gene: TRBJ1-4
D gene: TRBD1
V gene: TRBV7-2
CDR3 DNA: TGTGCCAGCAGCCTACGGGACAGCCGAGAAAAACTGTTTTTT
CDR3 protein: CASSLRDSREKLFF

clone size: NA
CDR3 length: 17
J gene: TRBJ1-1
D gene: NA
V gene: TRBV29-1
CDR3 DNA: TGCAGCGTTGAACGAACAGCGGGACATCTCATGAACACTGAAGCTTTCTTT
CDR3 protein: CSVERTAGHLMNTEAFF

clone size: few
CDR3 length: 14
J gene: TRBJ2-2
D gene: TRBD2
V gene: TRBV25-1
CDR3 DNA: TGTGCCAGCAGTGTTGGGGCGGGAGCCGGGGAGCTGTTTTTT
CDR3 protein: CASSVGAGAGELFF

clone size: NA
CDR3 length: 14
J gene: TRBJ2-1
D gene: NA
V gene: TRBV30
CDR3 DNA: TGTGCCTGGAGCCTGGGTAGCGTTAACAATGAGCAGTTCTTC
CDR3 protein: CAWSLGSVNNEQFF

clone size: NA
CDR3 length: 14
J gene: TRBJ2-1
D gene: NA
V gene: TRBV11-1
CDR3 DNA: TGTGCCAGCAGCCTCTTGCGGGCCCACAATGAGCAGTTCTTC
CDR3 protein: CASSLLRAHNEQFF

clone size: NA
CDR3 length: 16
J gene: TRBJ1-3
D gene: NA
V gene: TRBV5-8
CDR3 DNA: TGTGCCAGCAGCTTTCGGGGGGGGGCGACTGGAAACACCATATATTTT
CDR3 protein: CASSFRGGATGNTIYF

clone size: NA
CDR3 length: 13
J gene: TRBJ1-2
D gene: NA
V gene: TRBV29-1
CDR3 DNA: TGCAGCGTTGGGGAGGAGGTCGACTATGGCTACACCTTC
CDR3 protein: CSVGEEVDYGYTF

clone size: NA
CDR3 length: 15
J gene: TRBJ2-1
D gene: TRBD2
V gene: TRBV11-1
CDR3 DNA: TGTGCCAGCAGCCCCCGACTAGCGGGATACAATGAGCAGTTCTTC
CDR3 protein: CASSPRLAGYNEQFF

clone size: NA
CDR3 length: 14
J gene: TRBJ2-5
D gene: TRBD2
V gene: TRBV6-5
CDR3 DNA: TGTGCCAGCAGCGCGGGGGGGCTGCAAGAGACCCAGTACTTC
CDR3 protein: CASSAGGLQETQYF

clone size: once
CDR3 length: 17
J gene: TRBJ1-3
D gene: TRBD1
V gene: TRBV4-2
CDR3 DNA: TGTGCCAGCAGCCAAGGGGTCCACAGGGGAGCTGGAAACACCATATATTTT
CDR3 protein: CASSQGVHRGAGNTIYF

clone size: NA
CDR3 length: 16
J gene: TRBJ2-1
D gene: TRBD2
V gene: TRBV6-2/TRBV6-3
CDR3 DNA: TGTGCCAGCAGTTCTCGACTAGCGGGGGTGTACAATGAGCAGTTCTTC
CDR3 protein: CASSSRLAGVYNEQFF

clone size: NA
CDR3 length: 13
J gene: TRBJ2-6
D gene: NA
V gene: TRBV2
CDR3 DNA: TGTGCCAGCAGGAGGGCTGGGGCCAACGTCCTGACTTTC
CDR3 protein: CASRRAGANVLTF

clone size: NA
CDR3 length: 17
J gene: TRBJ1-5
D gene: NA
V gene: TRBV7-3
CDR3 DNA: TGTGCCAGCAGCTCCACCCCTCTAAAATCCAGCAATCAGCCCCAGCATTTT
CDR3 protein: CASSSTPLKSSNQPQHF

clone size: NA
CDR3 length: 13
J gene: TRBJ2-1
D gene: TRBD2
V gene: TRBV2
CDR3 DNA: TGTGCCAGCTCGCGGGAGGCCCTCAGGGAGCAGTTCTTC
CDR3 protein: CASSREALREQFF

clone size: NA
CDR3 length: 18
J gene: TRBJ1-6
D gene: NA
V gene: TRBV27
CDR3 DNA: TGTGCCAGCAGTTCGGGAGGGGGGTCCAACATTGTGGGCTCACCCCTCCACTTT
CDR3 protein: CASSSGGGSNIVGSPLHF

clone size: NA
CDR3 length: 15
J gene: TRBJ1-2
D gene: NA
V gene: TRBV28
CDR3 DNA: TGTGCCAGCACGAGAATTAGTGGGGGGGGCTATGGCTACACCTTC
CDR3 protein: CASTRISGGGYGYTF

clone size: NA
CDR3 length: 14
J gene: TRBJ1-2
D gene: TRBD1
V gene: TRBV28
CDR3 DNA: TGTGCCAGCAGTCCCCCGGACAGGGTTGGGGGCTACACCTTC
CDR3 protein: CASSPPDRVGGYTF

clone size: NA
CDR3 length: 14
J gene: TRBJ2-2
D gene: NA
V gene: TRBV19
CDR3 DNA: TGTGCCAGTAGCCGCGCCTCGAACACCGGGGAGCTGTTTTTT
CDR3 protein: CASSRASNTGELFF

clone size: NA
CDR3 length: 15
J gene: TRBJ2-7
D gene: NA
V gene: TRBV7-9
CDR3 DNA: TGTGCCAGCAGCCCTCGGGGAGCCTCCCTTGGGGAGCAGTACTTC
CDR3 protein: CASSPRGASLGEQYF

clone size: NA
CDR3 length: 16
J gene: TRBJ2-3
D gene: NA
V gene: TRBV7-2
CDR3 DNA: TGTGCCAGCAGCTTCCGCGTGTGGGGCCCCACAGATACGCAGTATTTT
CDR3 protein: CASSFRVWGPTDTQYF

clone size: NA
CDR3 length: 14
J gene: TRBJ1-1
D gene: NA
V gene: TRBV6-5
CDR3 DNA: TGTGCCAGCAGTATCGACAGGTTAGACATTGAAGCTTTCTTT
CDR3 protein: CASSIDRLDIEAFF

clone size: NA
CDR3 length: 16
J gene: TRBJ2-3
D gene: NA
V gene: TRBV27
CDR3 DNA: TGTGCCAGCAGTCCCAGTGGCATTTTCTGGAGAGATACGCAGTATTTT
CDR3 protein: CASSPSGIFWRDTQYF

clone size: NA
CDR3 length: 11
J gene: TRBJ1-1
D gene: NA
V gene: TRBV27
CDR3 DNA: TGTGCCAGCAGTCGAGGACTTGAAGCTTTCTTT
CDR3 protein: CASSRGLEAFF

clone size: NA
CDR3 length: 14
J gene: TRBJ1-4
D gene: TRBD1
V gene: TRBV27
CDR3 DNA: TGTGCCAGCAGTTTGACAGGGACTAATGAAAAACTGTTTTTT
CDR3 protein: CASSLTGTNEKLFF

clone size: NA
CDR3 length: 14
J gene: TRBJ1-4
D gene: TRBD1
V gene: TRBV19
CDR3 DNA: TGTGCCAGTAGTATGGGGACAGTTAATGAAAAACTGTTTTTT
CDR3 protein: CASSMGTVNEKLFF

clone size: NA
CDR3 length: 14
J gene: TRBJ2-3
D gene: TRBD1
V gene: TRBV5-1
CDR3 DNA: TGCGCCAGCAGCCCACAGGGGAACACAGATACGCAGTATTTT
CDR3 protein: CASSPQGNTDTQYF

clone size: NA
CDR3 length: 15
J gene: TRBJ1-2
D gene: NA
V gene: TRBV28
CDR3 DNA: TGTGCCAGCCACAACGCGGGCAGTCCTAACTATGGCTACACCTTC
CDR3 protein: CASHNAGSPNYGYTF

clone size: NA
CDR3 length: 16
J gene: TRBJ2-1
D gene: NA
V gene: TRBV9
CDR3 DNA: TGTGCCAGCACCCCCGATGGAGGGAGGACCTACAATGAGCAGTTCTTC
CDR3 protein: CASTPDGGRTYNEQFF

clone size: NA
CDR3 length: 17
J gene: TRBJ2-3
D gene: NA
V gene: TRBV12-2
CDR3 DNA: TGTGCAAGTCGCTTAGTGGGCCGGACTAGGGGCACAGATACGCAGTATTTT
CDR3 protein: CASRLVGRTRGTDTQYF